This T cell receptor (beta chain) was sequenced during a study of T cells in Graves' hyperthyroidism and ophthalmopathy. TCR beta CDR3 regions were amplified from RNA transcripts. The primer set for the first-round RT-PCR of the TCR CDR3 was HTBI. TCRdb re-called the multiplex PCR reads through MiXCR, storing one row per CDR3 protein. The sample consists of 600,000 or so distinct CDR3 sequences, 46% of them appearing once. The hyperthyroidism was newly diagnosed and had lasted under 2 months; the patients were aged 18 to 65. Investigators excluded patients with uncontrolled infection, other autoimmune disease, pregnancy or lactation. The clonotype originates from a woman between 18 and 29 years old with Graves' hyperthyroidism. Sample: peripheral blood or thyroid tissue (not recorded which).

CDR3 sequence: CASSPGAETEAFF. The CDR3 DNA reads as TGTGCCAGCAGTCCGGGGGCCGAGACTGAAGCTTTCTTT. This chain connects TRBV9 to TRBJ1-1; a possible D gene is TRBD1 (6 bases). Per germline, CDR1 SGDLS and CDR2 YYNGEE. Trimming took 5 bases from V and 5 from J, leaving 13 bases between them. The CDR3 is 13 residues long. The full variable domain, in which reference TRBV9 and TRBJ1-1 provide the parts outside the CDR3, is DSGVTQTPKHLITATGQRVTLRCSPRSGDLSVYWYQQSLDQGLQFLIQYYNGEERAKGNILERFSAQQFPDLHSELNLSSLELGDSALYFCASSPGAETEAFFGQGTRLTVV.